This TCR beta chain appears in the sequencing data of a study of blood T cell repertoires in COVID-19. In the study overall: Sources were T cells, B-cell-depleted T cells, or PBMCs; the material itself was cDNA or gDNA.

Germline V gene lookup returns CDR1 SGHRS and CDR2 YFSETQ. V was clipped by 0 bases and J by 2 bases, with 12 bases between them. The length of the CDR3 is 15 residues. Researchers sorted participants into cohorts using their self-reported clinical history. Cohort 3 donors counted as recovered after two negative PCRs, clearance, or resolved symptoms. Original handling: From reference gene primer amplification, estimates of nucleated cell counts were derived. Measured with immunoSEQ multiplex PCR; TCRdb has only the in-frame clones, and not every one. V, J and clone size are taken as reported in that table, and D and trimming were inferred from the DNA itself. The table has a few hundred thousand clones, 65% to 85% seen once.

The chain is built from TRBV5-1 and TRBJ2-7, with D maybe TRBD1 (5 bases). Sequences were obtained from PBMCs or T cells enriched from blood (not recorded which). The source is a man aged 45-65 years who had recovered from COVID-19. The CDR3, as DNA: TGCGCCAGCAGCTTGGCCGTAGGGGTACCCTACGAGCAGTACTTC. Residues: CASSLAVGVPYEQYF.